The TCR beta chain described here comes from a study of CD8+ T cells in alopecia areata. Background on the study: Graft recipients were roughly 7-10-week-old female C3H/HeJ mice, and donor skin originated from approximately 6-13-month-old C3H/HeJ mice with spontaneous alopecia. The study's findings and limits: Alopecia totalis/universalis scalp especially showed more expanded CD8+ clones than normal scalp. Sharing of TCRs across patients appeared less clear than in mice, possibly for HLA-related reasons.

Markers used for sorting pooled cutaneous lymph node cells were CD4, CD8alpha, NKG2D, NKG2ACE and others. Germline lookup yields CDR1 MNHDT and CDR2 YYDKIL. This CDR3 is 16 amino acids long. With V trimmed by 6 bases and J by 0 bases, 7 bases remained unmatched. This clone has only a few counts. Its specificity is not known. Gene names and germline match the mouse. The DNA ends 4 residues before the CDR3 does, and the rest of the CDR3 is filled in from the germline J gene. RNA was extracted and reverse transcribed into cDNA as the sequencing template. TCRdb's copy holds only in-frame clones and misses some; the assay was immunoSEQ multiplex PCR. The specimen has approximately 280,000 clones, none found just once.

Sample: CD4+ T cells sorted from a lymph node. The TCR originated in a C3H/HeJ mouse with alopecia areata. The strain bears MHC haplotype H2-k. This chain connects TRBV17 to TRBJ2-1, with 8 positions matching TRBD2. CDR3 sequence: CASSRLGSYNYAEQFF. The CDR3 bases that were read are TGTGCTAGCAGCAGACTGGGGAGTTATAACTATGCT.